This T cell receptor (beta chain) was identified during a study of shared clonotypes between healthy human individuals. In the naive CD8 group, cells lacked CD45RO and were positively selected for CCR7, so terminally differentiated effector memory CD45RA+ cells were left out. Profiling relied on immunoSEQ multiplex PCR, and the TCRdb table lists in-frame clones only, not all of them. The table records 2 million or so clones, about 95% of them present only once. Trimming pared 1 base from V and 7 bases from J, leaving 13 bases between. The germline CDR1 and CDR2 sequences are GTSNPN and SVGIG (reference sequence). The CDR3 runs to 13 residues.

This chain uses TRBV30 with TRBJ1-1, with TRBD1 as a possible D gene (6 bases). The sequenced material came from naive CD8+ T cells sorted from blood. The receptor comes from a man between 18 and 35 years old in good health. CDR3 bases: TGTGCCTGGAGTGCCTCAAGGGGGAGTGAAGCTTTCTTT. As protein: CAWSASRGSEAFF. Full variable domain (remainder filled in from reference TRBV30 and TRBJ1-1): SQTIHQWPATLVQPVGSPLSLECTVEGTSNPNLYWYRQAAGRGLQLLFYSVGIGQISSEVPQNLSASRPQDRQFILSSKKLLLSDSGFYLCAWSASRGSEAFFGQGTRLTVV.